This is a list of T cell receptor beta chains from one sample in a study of blood T cell repertoires in COVID-19. TCRdb's copy holds only in-frame clones and misses some; the assay was immunoSEQ multiplex PCR. Among over 400,000 clones listed, more than 85% were seen once. Sequenced: PBMCs or T cells enriched from blood (not recorded which). These receptors came from a woman aged 60-70 years who had recovered from COVID-19. CDR3s include the opening cysteine and the closing phenylalanine or tryptophan. The D gene is left open where the match is weak. Rows may omit the clone size; those that give it use once, few, many or a size class.

d_call j_call clone_size v_call cdr3_nt cdr3_aa
TRBD2 TRBJ2-1 - TRBV5-5 TGTGCCAGCAGCACACCCGGGGGGGAGCAGTTCTTC CASSTPGGEQFF
TRBD2 TRBJ2-7 - TRBV7-9 TGTGCCAGCAGCGCCCAGCGCGGGGGGGGCCCGGGTGAGCAGTACTTC CASSAQRGGGPGEQYF
- TRBJ2-7 - TRBV7-8 TGTGCCAGCAGCTCTGGTCAGGGTTTTTCCTACGAGCAGTACTTC CASSSGQGFSYEQYF
- TRBJ2-1 - TRBV9 TGTGCCAGCAGCGCCCGGGACTTGCCCTACAATGAGCAGTTCTTC CASSARDLPYNEQFF
- TRBJ1-5 - TRBV6-5 TGTGCCAGCCAGAGAACAGGGAATCAGCCCCAGCATTTT CASQRTGNQPQHF
- TRBJ1-5 - TRBV4-1 TGCGCCAGCAGCCAAGATGGTACAGGAGATCAGCCCCAGCATTTT CASSQDGTGDQPQHF
TRBD1 TRBJ1-6 - TRBV25-1 TGTGCCAGCAGGGGTGGACAGGGGGCTTCACCCCTCCACTTT CASRGGQGASPLHF
- TRBJ2-5 - TRBV7-2 TGTGCCAGCAGCTTAGTGCGGGAAACGGAGACCCAGTACTTC CASSLVRETETQYF
- TRBJ2-5 - TRBV7-8 TGTGCCAGCAGCCAGGGAGGCCAAGAGACCCAGTACTTC CASSQGGQETQYF
TRBD1 TRBJ1-3 - TRBV7-8 TGTGCCAGCATGGGGACAGGTACTTACTCTGGAAACACCATATATTTT CASMGTGTYSGNTIYF
- TRBJ1-1 once TRBV5-1 TGCGCCAGCAGCGCAACCGGGAAGGATACTGAAGCTTTCTTT CASSATGKDTEAFF
- TRBJ2-3 once TRBV7-2 TGTGCCAGCAGAAAACCCCCGGCAGATACGCAGTATTTT CASRKPPADTQYF
- TRBJ2-2 - TRBV30 TGTGCCTGGAGAAGAGGGCCCCTAAACACCGGGGAGCTGTTTTTT CAWRRGPLNTGELFF
TRBD2 TRBJ2-3 - TRBV19 TGTGCCAGTAGCCGCACCGGACCAGCGGGGGGCTTCACAGATACGCAGTATTTT CASSRTGPAGGFTDTQYF
TRBD1 TRBJ1-3 - TRBV6-5 TGTGCCAGCACCGGACAGGTCTCTGGAAACACCATATATTTT CASTGQVSGNTIYF
- TRBJ2-2 - TRBV11-2 TGTGCCAGCAGCTTAGGTCATCGGGACACCGGGGAGCTGTTTTTT CASSLGHRDTGELFF
TRBD1 TRBJ2-2 - TRBV5-1 TGCGCCAGCAGCTGGAATACAGGGGGCAACACCGGGGAGCTGTTTTTT CASSWNTGGNTGELFF
- TRBJ1-2 - TRBV2 TGTGCCAACCCCGCTACTAACTATGGCTACACCTTC CANPATNYGYTF
- TRBJ1-2 - TRBV4-1 TGCGCCAGCAGCCAAGACGGGTTCCTGTATGGCTACACCTTC CASSQDGFLYGYTF
- TRBJ1-4 once TRBV10-2 TGCGCCAGCAGGGGTACAGGGAGTAGTGAAAAACTGTTTTTT CASRGTGSSEKLFF
- TRBJ2-1 - TRBV5-6 TGTGCCAGCAGTCACTATCAGGGCATAGTCAATGAGCAGTTCTTC CASSHYQGIVNEQFF
TRBD1 TRBJ1-5 - TRBV5-8 TGTGCCAGCAGCAGAAGAACCCAAAGGACAGGGGCCAATCAGCCCCAGCATTTT CASSRRTQRTGANQPQHF
TRBD1 TRBJ1-5 - TRBV30 TGTGCCTGGAGTGTACAGGGACAGGGACCCAATCAGCCCCAGCATTTT CAWSVQGQGPNQPQHF
TRBD2 TRBJ2-1 - TRBV6-5 TGTGCCAGTAGCGGGGCGGACAATGAGCAGTTCTTC CASSGADNEQFF
- TRBJ1-2 once TRBV5-6 TGTGCCAGCGGGCTAAGTAACTATGGCTACACCTTC CASGLSNYGYTF
TRBD1 TRBJ1-2 - TRBV9 TGTGCCAGCAGCGTAAACTGGGACAGGGCAGAATTTAACTATGGCTACACCTTC CASSVNWDRAEFNYGYTF
- TRBJ1-1 - TRBV29-1 TGCAGCGTCATTACTCCGGAAGCTTTCTTT CSVITPEAFF
TRBD1 TRBJ1-4 - TRBV2 TGTGCCAGCAGGGGGACAGGTGCAACTAATGAAAAACTGTTTTTT CASRGTGATNEKLFF
- TRBJ1-5 - TRBV11-2 TGTGCCAGCAGCTTAGACAGGAATCAGCCCCAGCATTTT CASSLDRNQPQHF
TRBD1 TRBJ1-6 - TRBV27 TGTGCCAGCAGTTTAGGGCAGGGGGCGAGGTCACCCCTCCACTTT CASSLGQGARSPLHF
- TRBJ2-4 - TRBV24-1 TGTGCCACCAGCTCCTGGGAGGCCAAAAACATTCAGTACTTC CATSSWEAKNIQYF
TRBD1 TRBJ1-2 - TRBV5-1 TGCGCCAGCAGCTATTCCCGGAGGACAGGGAATCTGAGTGGCTACACCTTC CASSYSRRTGNLSGYTF
TRBD1 TRBJ1-1 - TRBV7-9 TGTGCCAGCAGCCCAATCACAGGGGAGAACACTGAAGCTTTCTTT CASSPITGENTEAFF
- TRBJ2-3 - TRBV4-2 TGTGCCTCTGAGGGGGAGAGAAACACAGATACGCAGTATTTT CASEGERNTDTQYF
TRBD1 TRBJ1-1 once TRBV14 TGTGCCAGCAGCCATAGGAGGGACAGCACTGAAGCTTTCTTT CASSHRRDSTEAFF
TRBD2 TRBJ2-2 - TRBV6-5 TGTGCCAGCAGTCCCCAAATTACTAGCGGAGGGGAGCTGTTTTTT CASSPQITSGGELFF
- TRBJ1-2 - TRBV19 TGTGCCAGTAGTATGGGACTGGGGAACTATGGCTACACCTTC CASSMGLGNYGYTF
- TRBJ2-5 once TRBV24-1 TGTGCCACCAGTGACAGGGTAGAGACCCAGTACTTC CATSDRVETQYF
- TRBJ1-5 - TRBV10-3 TGTGCCATCAGTGACCGGGGGGCAGGCAATCAGCCCCAGCATTTT CAISDRGAGNQPQHF
- TRBJ1-2 - TRBV10-3 TGTGCCATCAGTGAGTCAGCCTATGGCTACACCTTC CAISESAYGYTF
TRBD2 TRBJ2-3 - TRBV11-2 TGTGCCAGCAGCTTAACCTATGCAGGTCCTAGCGGGGGTGGAGATACGCAGTATTTT CASSLTYAGPSGGGDTQYF
- TRBJ1-2 - TRBV19 TGTGCCAGTAGGGACACAGTTATCTATGGCTACACCTTC CASRDTVIYGYTF
TRBD2 TRBJ2-3 - TRBV7-2 TGTGCCAGCAGGAGCGGGGGAGAACCCACAGATACGCAGTATTTT CASRSGGEPTDTQYF
- TRBJ1-2 - TRBV28 TGTGCCAGCAGTTCCGGACAGATAGCTAACTATGGCTACACCTTC CASSSGQIANYGYTF
- TRBJ1-5 - TRBV30 TGTGCCTGGACCATACAGGTGTGGGATCAGCCCCAGCATTTT CAWTIQVWDQPQHF
- TRBJ1-1 - TRBV12-3/TRBV12-4 TGTGCCAGCAGACATAACACTGAAGCTTTCTTT CASRHNTEAFF
- TRBJ1-3 - TRBV30 TGTGCCTGGAGTGGGAGCAGGGGCTCTGGAAACACCATATATTTT CAWSGSRGSGNTIYF
TRBD1 TRBJ2-2 - TRBV5-1 TGCGCCAGCAGCGGACAGGGTATCGGGGAGCTGTTTTTT CASSGQGIGELFF
TRBD2 TRBJ2-5 - TRBV3-1/TRBV3-2 TGTGCCAGCAGCCGTCGGACTAGCGGGGGGGCGGAGACCCAGTACTTC CASSRRTSGGAETQYF
TRBD2 TRBJ2-1 few TRBV19 TGTGCCAGTAGTATGGGGGGGAGCTCCTACAATGAGCAGTTCTTC CASSMGGSSYNEQFF
TRBD2 TRBJ2-7 - TRBV6-2/TRBV6-3 TGTGCCAGCAGTCCCGGATATAGCGGGGAGAACTACGAGCAGTACTTC CASSPGYSGENYEQYF
TRBD1 TRBJ1-2 - TRBV19 TGTGCCAGTAAAAAGACAGGGCCTAACTATGGCTACACCTTC CASKKTGPNYGYTF